This T cell receptor (beta chain) came from a study of blood T cell repertoires in COVID-19. Study overall: The United States, Italy and Spain supplied acute and convalescent COVID-19 samples. PBMCs, B-cell-depleted T cells, or T cells provided the cDNA or gDNA that made up the material.

In the original workflow: Researchers report that nucleated cell counts were estimated from reference gene primer amplification. Data came from immunoSEQ multiplex PCR; TCRdb stores just in-frame clones and leaves some out. From that table come the V and J calls and clone size; the DNA was used to work out D and trimming. The data show about 190,000 clones, around 85% seen once. The TCR was taken from a man aged 45-65 years who had recovered from COVID-19. The specimen was peripheral blood.

This chain's CDR3 is CASATPGLDEQFF. The CDR3 region has the DNA TGTGCCAGCGCAACCCCCGGGTTGGATGAGCAGTTCTTC. The chain links TRBV7-9 to TRBJ2-1; D is unclear. CDR3 length equals 13 residues. Germline CDR1 and CDR2: SEHNR and FQNEAQ (reference sequence). V lost 8 bases, J lost 8 bases, and 16 bases lay in between.